This T cell receptor (beta chain) was found in a study of molecular identifiers for immune sequencing clone quantification. Bulk TCR library preparation followed previously described methods with listed TCR primers. TCRdb redid the calling of the PCR reads with MiXCR, one entry per CDR3 protein. The sample lists roughly 100,000 distinct CDR3 sequences; about 35% were seen once. Many counts were recorded for this clonotype. Its specificity is unknown. Per the germline V gene, CDR1 is PRHDT and CDR2 is FYEKMQ (reference sequence). Trimming removed 1 base from V and 2 bases from J, with 7 bases in between. The CDR3 length is 14 residues. Naive CD8 libraries came from about 20,000 to 1,000,000 sorted cells with 10%, 30% or 50% RNA. Naive CD8 T cells were sorted, and the gate applied was CD8+CD4-CCR7+CD45RA+. Overall study findings and caveats: Spiked Jurkat TCR RNA from one cell was reportedly detectable among about 1 million naive cells.

The sample comprised naive CD8+ T cells from blood, with Jurkat cell RNA spiked in. The sample's subset: FACS-sorted CD8+CD4-CCR7+CD45RA+ naive T cells. The chain recombines TRBV13 with TRBJ2-3; D is unresolved. The receptor was isolated from a human donor in good health. Some libraries in this study had Jurkat cell RNA spiked in. CDR3 residues: CASSLAKYTDTQYF. The CDR3, as DNA: TGTGCCAGCAGCTTAGCGAAGTACACAGATACGCAGTATTTT.